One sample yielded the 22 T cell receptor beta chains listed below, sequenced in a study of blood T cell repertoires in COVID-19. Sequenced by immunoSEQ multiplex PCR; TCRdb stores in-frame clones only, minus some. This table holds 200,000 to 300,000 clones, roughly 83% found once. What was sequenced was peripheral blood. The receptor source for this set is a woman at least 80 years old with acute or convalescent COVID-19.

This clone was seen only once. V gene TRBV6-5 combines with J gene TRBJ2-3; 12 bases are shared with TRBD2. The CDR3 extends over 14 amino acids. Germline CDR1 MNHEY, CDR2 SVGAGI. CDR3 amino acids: CTSSLAGGTDTQYF. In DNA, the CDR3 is TGTACGTCCTCCCTAGCGGGGGGGACAGATACGCAGTATTTT.

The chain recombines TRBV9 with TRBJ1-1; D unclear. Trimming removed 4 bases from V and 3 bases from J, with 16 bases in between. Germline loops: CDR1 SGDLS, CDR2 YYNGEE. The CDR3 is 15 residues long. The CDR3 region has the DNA TGTGCCAGCAGCCCCCGACCCAGAGGTGACACTGAAGCTTTCTTT. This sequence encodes CASSPRPRGDTEAFF.

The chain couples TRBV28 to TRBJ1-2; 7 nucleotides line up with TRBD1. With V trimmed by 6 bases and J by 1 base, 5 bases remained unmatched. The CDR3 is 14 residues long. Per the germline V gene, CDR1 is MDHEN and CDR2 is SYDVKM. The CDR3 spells CASRPQGGNYGYTF. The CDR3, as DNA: TGTGCCAGCAGGCCCCAGGGGGGTAACTATGGCTACACCTTC.

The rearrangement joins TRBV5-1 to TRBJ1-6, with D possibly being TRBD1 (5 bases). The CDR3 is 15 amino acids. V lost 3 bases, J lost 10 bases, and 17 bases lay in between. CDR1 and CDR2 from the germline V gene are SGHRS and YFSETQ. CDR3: CASSSKGQGGSPLHF. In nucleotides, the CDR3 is TGCGCCAGCAGCTCCAAGGGGCAGGGAGGATCACCCCTCCACTTT.

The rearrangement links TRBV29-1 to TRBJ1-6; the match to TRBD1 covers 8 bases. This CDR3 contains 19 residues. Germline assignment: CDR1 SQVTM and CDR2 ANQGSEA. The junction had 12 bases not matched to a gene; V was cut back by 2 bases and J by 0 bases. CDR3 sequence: CSVERGGQGNFSYNSPLHF. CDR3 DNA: TGCAGCGTTGAAAGGGGAGGACAGGGTAACTTCTCCTATAATTCACCCCTCCACTTT.

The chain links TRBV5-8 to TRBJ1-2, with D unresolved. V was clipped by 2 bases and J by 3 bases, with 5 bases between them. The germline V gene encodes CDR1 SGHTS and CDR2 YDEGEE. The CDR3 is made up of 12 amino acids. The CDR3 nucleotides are TGTGCCAGCAGCTTCCCGGACTATGGCTACACCTTC. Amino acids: CASSFPDYGYTF.

This chain's CDR3 is CSASRFAGDPNEQFF. CDR3 nucleotide sequence: TGCAGTGCTAGTAGGTTCGCAGGGGATCCCAATGAGCAGTTCTTC. The rearrangement joins TRBV20-1 to TRBJ2-1; possible D gene TRBD1, 6 bases. This CDR3 contains 15 residues. Germline V gives CDR1 DFQATT, CDR2 SNEGSKA (reference sequence). Deletions cut 3 bases from V and 6 bases from J, with 18 bases between.

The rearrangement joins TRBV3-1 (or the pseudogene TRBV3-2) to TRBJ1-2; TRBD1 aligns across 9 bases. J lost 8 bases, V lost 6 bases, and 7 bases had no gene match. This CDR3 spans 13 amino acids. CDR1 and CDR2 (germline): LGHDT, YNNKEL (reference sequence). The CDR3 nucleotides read TGTGCCAGCAGACCGGGACAGGGTTACGGCTACACCTTC. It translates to CASRPGQGYGYTF.

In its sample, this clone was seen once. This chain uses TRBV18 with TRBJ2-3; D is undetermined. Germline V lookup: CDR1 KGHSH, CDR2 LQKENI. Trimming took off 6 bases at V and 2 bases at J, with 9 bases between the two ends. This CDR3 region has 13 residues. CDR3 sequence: CASSRRYTDTQYF. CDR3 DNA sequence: TGTGCCAGCTCGAGGCGATACACAGATACGCAGTATTTT.

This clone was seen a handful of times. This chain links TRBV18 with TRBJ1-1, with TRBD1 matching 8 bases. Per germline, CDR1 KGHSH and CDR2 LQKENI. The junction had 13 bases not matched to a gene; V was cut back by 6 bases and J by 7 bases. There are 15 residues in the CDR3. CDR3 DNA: TGTGCCAGCTCGCTTGCGGGACAGGAGACGTATGAAGCTTTCTTT. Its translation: CASSLAGQETYEAFF.

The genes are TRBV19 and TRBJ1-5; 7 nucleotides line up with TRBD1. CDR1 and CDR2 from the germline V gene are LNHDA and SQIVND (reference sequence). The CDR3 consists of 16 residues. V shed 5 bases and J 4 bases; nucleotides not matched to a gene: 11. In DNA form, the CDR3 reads TGTGCCAGTAGTGCCCGGGGGACAGCGACTAATCAGCCCCAGCATTTT. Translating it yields CASSARGTATNQPQHF.

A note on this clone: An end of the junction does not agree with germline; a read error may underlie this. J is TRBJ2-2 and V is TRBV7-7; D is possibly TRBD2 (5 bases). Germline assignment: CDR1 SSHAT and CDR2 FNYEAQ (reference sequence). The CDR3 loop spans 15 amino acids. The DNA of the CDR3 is TGTGCTAGCAGCTTAGGTGGTAGCGAGACCGGGGAGCTGTTTTTT. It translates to CASSLGGSETGELFF.

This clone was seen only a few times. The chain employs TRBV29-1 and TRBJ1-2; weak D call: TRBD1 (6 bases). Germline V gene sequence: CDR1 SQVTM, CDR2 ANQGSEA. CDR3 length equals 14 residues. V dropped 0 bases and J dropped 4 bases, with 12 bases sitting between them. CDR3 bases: TGCAGCGTTGAAGAACGAAGGGGGACCTATGGCTACACCTTC. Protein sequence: CSVEERRGTYGYTF.

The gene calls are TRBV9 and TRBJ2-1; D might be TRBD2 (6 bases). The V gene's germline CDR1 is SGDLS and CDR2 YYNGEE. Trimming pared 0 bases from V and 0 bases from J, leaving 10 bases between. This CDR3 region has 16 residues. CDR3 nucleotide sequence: TGTGCCAGCAGCGTAGGGCGGGGCAACTCCTACAATGAGCAGTTCTTC. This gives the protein CASSVGRGNSYNEQFF. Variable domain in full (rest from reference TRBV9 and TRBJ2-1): DSGVTQTPKHLITATGQRVTLRCSPRSGDLSVYWYQQSLDQGLQFLIQYYNGEERAKGNILERFSAQQFPDLHSELNLSSLELGDSALYFCASSVGRGNSYNEQFFGPGTRLTVL.

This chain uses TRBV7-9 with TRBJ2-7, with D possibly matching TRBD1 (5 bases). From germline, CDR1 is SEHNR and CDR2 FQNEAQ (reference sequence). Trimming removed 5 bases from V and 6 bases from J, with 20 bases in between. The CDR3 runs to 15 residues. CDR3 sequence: CASSLAVGVSGEQYF. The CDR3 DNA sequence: TGTGCCAGCAGCCTCGCCGTAGGGGTGTCGGGCGAGCAGTACTTC. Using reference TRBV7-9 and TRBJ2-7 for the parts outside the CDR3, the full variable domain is DTGVSQNPRHKITKRGQNVTFRCDPISEHNRLYWYRQTLGQGPEFLTYFQNEAQLEKSRLLSDRFSAERPKGSFSTLEIQRTEQGDSAMYLCASSLAVGVSGEQYFGPGTRLTVT.

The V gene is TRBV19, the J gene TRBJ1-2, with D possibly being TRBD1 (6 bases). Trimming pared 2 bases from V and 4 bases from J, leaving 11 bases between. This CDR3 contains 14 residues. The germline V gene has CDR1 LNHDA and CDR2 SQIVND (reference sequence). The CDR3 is CASSITGNPYGYTF. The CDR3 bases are TGTGCCAGTAGTATAACAGGGAACCCCTATGGCTACACCTTC.

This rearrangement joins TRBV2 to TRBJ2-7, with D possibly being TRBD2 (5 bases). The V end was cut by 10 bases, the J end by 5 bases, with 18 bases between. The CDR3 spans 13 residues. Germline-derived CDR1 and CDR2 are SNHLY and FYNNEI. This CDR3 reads CATSGREGDEQYF. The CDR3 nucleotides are TGTGCCACCTCGGGAAGGGAAGGAGACGAGCAGTACTTC.

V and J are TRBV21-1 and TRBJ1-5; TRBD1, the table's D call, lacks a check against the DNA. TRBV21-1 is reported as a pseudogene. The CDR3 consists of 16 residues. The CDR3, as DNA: TGTGCCAGCAGCACCGACAGGGGGTGGAGCAATCAGCCCCAGCATTTT. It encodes CASSTDRGWSNQPQHF.

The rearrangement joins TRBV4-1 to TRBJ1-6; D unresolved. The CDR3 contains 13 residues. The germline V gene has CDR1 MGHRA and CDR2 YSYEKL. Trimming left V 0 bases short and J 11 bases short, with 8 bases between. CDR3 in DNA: TGCGCCAGCAGCCAAGATCCCGAGGCACCCCTCCACTTT. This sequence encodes CASSQDPEAPLHF.

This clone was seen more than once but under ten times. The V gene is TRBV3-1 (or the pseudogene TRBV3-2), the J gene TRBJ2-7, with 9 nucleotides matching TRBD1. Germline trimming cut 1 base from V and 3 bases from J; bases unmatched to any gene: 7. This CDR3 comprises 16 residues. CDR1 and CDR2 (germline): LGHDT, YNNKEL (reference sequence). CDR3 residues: CASSQVGDRGFYEQYF. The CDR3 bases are TGTGCCAGCAGCCAAGTGGGAGACAGGGGGTTCTACGAGCAGTACTTC.

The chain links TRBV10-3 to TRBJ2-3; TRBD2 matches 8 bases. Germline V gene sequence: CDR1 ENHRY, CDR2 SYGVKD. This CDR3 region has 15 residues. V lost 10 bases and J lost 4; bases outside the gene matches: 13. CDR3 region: CATGGERAAADTQYF. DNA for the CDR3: TGTGCCACCGGGGGGGAAAGGGCCGCGGCAGATACGCAGTATTTT.

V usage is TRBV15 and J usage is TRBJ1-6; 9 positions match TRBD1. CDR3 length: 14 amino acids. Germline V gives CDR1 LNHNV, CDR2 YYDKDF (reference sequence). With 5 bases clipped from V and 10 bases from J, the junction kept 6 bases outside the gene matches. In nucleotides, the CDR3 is TGTGCCACCAGCCCCCGGACAGGGGCCTCACCCCTCCACTTT. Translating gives CATSPRTGASPLHF.